The rows below give T cell receptor beta chains drawn from one sample of a study of pediatric ulcerative colitis. Libraries were prepared by immunoSEQ multiplex PCR; TCRdb keeps only in-frame clonotypes and omits some of them. The table lists 64,000 or so clones, 77% of them singletons, with about 5.2% in the top ten. The sequenced sample consisted of blood. The origin of the receptors is a boy between 10 and 17 years old with moderate ulcerative colitis. Both conserved end residues are part of each CDR3. D genes are given only for firm matches. The listing skips clone size in some rows; elsewhere it reads once, few, many or a size class.

v_call: TRBV7-9
clone_size: NA
d_call: NA
j_call: TRBJ2-1
cdr3_nt: TGTGCCAGCAGCTCGCCACAGGGCGAAGACTACAATGAGCAGTTCTTC
cdr3_aa: CASSSPQGEDYNEQFF

v_call: TRBV5-6
clone_size: NA
d_call: NA
j_call: TRBJ1-5
cdr3_nt: TGTGCCAGCAGCCCAGGGTATAGCAATCAGCCCCAGCATTTT
cdr3_aa: CASSPGYSNQPQHF

v_call: TRBV20-1
clone_size: NA
d_call: NA
j_call: TRBJ2-3
cdr3_nt: TGCAGTGCCAGAGAACTAGGACCGCAGTATTTT
cdr3_aa: CSARELGPQYF

v_call: TRBV2
clone_size: NA
d_call: NA
j_call: TRBJ1-4
cdr3_nt: TGTGCCAGCACCCTCAATGAAAAACTGTTTTTT
cdr3_aa: CASTLNEKLFF

v_call: TRBV19
clone_size: once
d_call: TRBD1
j_call: TRBJ1-2
cdr3_nt: TGTGCCAGTAGTGGCGCGACAGGGGGTCGCGGCTACACCTTC
cdr3_aa: CASSGATGGRGYTF

v_call: TRBV30
clone_size: NA
d_call: NA
j_call: TRBJ1-4
cdr3_nt: TGTGCCTGGAGTAGGGAGGGAGCCCTAGCGGGGGAAAAACTGTTTTTT
cdr3_aa: CAWSREGALAGEKLFF

v_call: TRBV25-1
clone_size: once
d_call: TRBD1
j_call: TRBJ2-5
cdr3_nt: TGTGCCAGCAGACCGACAGGGATCGGGGAGACCCAGTACTTC
cdr3_aa: CASRPTGIGETQYF

v_call: TRBV6-1
clone_size: once
d_call: NA
j_call: TRBJ1-4
cdr3_nt: TGTGCCAGCAGTGAAGCTTCCGGCTTTAGGGAAAAACTGTTTTTT
cdr3_aa: CASSEASGFREKLFF

v_call: TRBV7-8
clone_size: NA
d_call: NA
j_call: TRBJ1-2
cdr3_nt: TGTGCCAGCAGCTTGAACAGTCTGCGGGGCTACACCTTC
cdr3_aa: CASSLNSLRGYTF

v_call: TRBV27
clone_size: few
d_call: TRBD1
j_call: TRBJ2-7
cdr3_nt: TGTGCCAGCCGCGGGACAGGGGGAGCCGAGCAGTACTTC
cdr3_aa: CASRGTGGAEQYF

v_call: TRBV6-5
clone_size: NA
d_call: NA
j_call: TRBJ2-5
cdr3_nt: TGTGCCAGCAGTTCATTTCGGACTGAGTACTCGACCCAGTACTTC
cdr3_aa: CASSSFRTEYSTQYF

v_call: TRBV28
clone_size: NA
d_call: NA
j_call: TRBJ2-2
cdr3_nt: TGTGCCAGCAGGATAGGGACACCCCGAGGTGGGGAGCTGTTTTTT
cdr3_aa: CASRIGTPRGGELFF

v_call: TRBV5-4
clone_size: once
d_call: NA
j_call: TRBJ2-5
cdr3_nt: TGTGCCAGCAGCCGGACCACCGGGGGAGAGACCCAGTACTTC
cdr3_aa: CASSRTTGGETQYF

v_call: TRBV10-1
clone_size: NA
d_call: TRBD2
j_call: TRBJ2-3
cdr3_nt: TGCGCCAGCAGTGCCGGGACTAGCGGCACAGATACGCAGTATTTT
cdr3_aa: CASSAGTSGTDTQYF

v_call: TRBV27
clone_size: NA
d_call: NA
j_call: TRBJ2-5
cdr3_nt: TGTGCCAGCGGGCGGGACCAAGAGACCCAGTACTTC
cdr3_aa: CASGRDQETQYF

v_call: TRBV6-4
clone_size: NA
d_call: NA
j_call: TRBJ2-1
cdr3_nt: TGTGCCAGCAGTTCCGGGCAGGGCCAATACAATGAGCAGTTCTTC
cdr3_aa: CASSSGQGQYNEQFF

v_call: TRBV13
clone_size: NA
d_call: NA
j_call: TRBJ1-5
cdr3_nt: TGTGCCAGCAGCTATGGACAGATCAATCAGCCCCAGCATTTT
cdr3_aa: CASSYGQINQPQHF

v_call: TRBV30
clone_size: NA
d_call: TRBD2
j_call: TRBJ2-1
cdr3_nt: TGTGCCTGGGGGCGCCTAGCGGGAGTATACAATGAGCAGTTCTTC
cdr3_aa: CAWGRLAGVYNEQFF

v_call: TRBV19
clone_size: NA
d_call: TRBD2
j_call: TRBJ2-2
cdr3_nt: TGTGCCAGTAGTAGGGAGGGCGGCACCGGGGAGCTGTTTTTT
cdr3_aa: CASSREGGTGELFF

v_call: TRBV14
clone_size: NA
d_call: NA
j_call: TRBJ2-7
cdr3_nt: TGTGCCAGCAGCCAACCTCCCTGGGGCTCCTACGAGCAGTACTTC
cdr3_aa: CASSQPPWGSYEQYF

v_call: TRBV5-6
clone_size: NA
d_call: NA
j_call: TRBJ1-1
cdr3_nt: TGTGCCAGCAGCGGGTTGGGGCACACTGAAGCTTTCTTT
cdr3_aa: CASSGLGHTEAFF

v_call: TRBV7-2
clone_size: NA
d_call: NA
j_call: TRBJ1-1
cdr3_nt: TGTGCCAGCAGCCAAACAGTCAACACTGAAGCTTTCTTT
cdr3_aa: CASSQTVNTEAFF

v_call: TRBV7-3
clone_size: NA
d_call: NA
j_call: TRBJ2-4
cdr3_nt: TGTGCCAGCAGCCTCACTAGCAACAACATTCAGTACTTC
cdr3_aa: CASSLTSNNIQYF

v_call: TRBV7-6
clone_size: NA
d_call: NA
j_call: TRBJ2-5
cdr3_nt: TGTGCCAGCAGCTTACGTCGGAGCGAGAGGGCGGAGACCCAGTACTTC
cdr3_aa: CASSLRRSERAETQYF

v_call: TRBV7-6
clone_size: few
d_call: NA
j_call: TRBJ1-5
cdr3_nt: TGTGCCAGCAGCCGGCCTCTAGGGCCCCAGCATTTT
cdr3_aa: CASSRPLGPQHF

v_call: TRBV4-1
clone_size: NA
d_call: NA
j_call: TRBJ2-4
cdr3_nt: TGCGCCAGCAGCCATGTATTGGAGGCCCGTAAAAACATTCAGTACTTC
cdr3_aa: CASSHVLEARKNIQYF

v_call: TRBV5-1
clone_size: once
d_call: NA
j_call: TRBJ2-1
cdr3_nt: TGCGCCAGCAGTCTCCCGGGGGCCCACCCAATGGAGCAGTTCTTC
cdr3_aa: CASSLPGAHPMEQFF

v_call: TRBV7-8
clone_size: NA
d_call: NA
j_call: TRBJ2-2
cdr3_nt: TGTGCCAGCAGCTTAGACCGACTAGATGGGGAGCTGTTTTTT
cdr3_aa: CASSLDRLDGELFF

v_call: TRBV2
clone_size: NA
d_call: TRBD1
j_call: TRBJ1-2
cdr3_nt: TGTGCCAGCAGTCTAAAAAGGGACAGCTACTATGGCTACACCTTC
cdr3_aa: CASSLKRDSYYGYTF

v_call: TRBV9
clone_size: NA
d_call: NA
j_call: TRBJ1-2
cdr3_nt: TGTGCCAGCAGCGTGGGGTTTAACTATGGCTACACCTTC
cdr3_aa: CASSVGFNYGYTF

v_call: TRBV5-5
clone_size: NA
d_call: NA
j_call: TRBJ1-3
cdr3_nt: TGTGCCAGCAGCTTGGTTGGGACCACCTCTGGAAACACCATATATTTT
cdr3_aa: CASSLVGTTSGNTIYF

v_call: TRBV28
clone_size: NA
d_call: TRBD2
j_call: TRBJ2-7
cdr3_nt: TGTGCCAGTAGTCTCCGGACTAGCGGGGCTACAACCTACGAGCAGTACTTC
cdr3_aa: CASSLRTSGATTYEQYF

v_call: TRBV7-9
clone_size: NA
d_call: NA
j_call: TRBJ2-2
cdr3_nt: TGTGCCAGCAACATGCGGACCGCCGGGGAGCTGTTTTTT
cdr3_aa: CASNMRTAGELFF

v_call: TRBV11-2
clone_size: NA
d_call: TRBD1
j_call: TRBJ2-5
cdr3_nt: TGTGCCAGCAGCAAGGGGGCTCGGGCGATAGGGCATCAAGAGACCCAGTACTTC
cdr3_aa: CASSKGARAIGHQETQYF

v_call: TRBV4-1
clone_size: NA
d_call: TRBD2
j_call: TRBJ2-2
cdr3_nt: TGCGCCAGCAGCCAAGTTGCGGGAGGGGCCAGCTGGGAGCTGTTTTTT
cdr3_aa: CASSQVAGGASWELFF

v_call: TRBV5-4
clone_size: NA
d_call: NA
j_call: TRBJ2-7
cdr3_nt: TGTGCCAGCAGCCCTAATCGAATCTACGAGCAGTACTTC
cdr3_aa: CASSPNRIYEQYF

v_call: TRBV9
clone_size: NA
d_call: NA
j_call: TRBJ2-5
cdr3_nt: TGTGCCAGCAGCGTAGCGGGGGAGACCCAGTACTTC
cdr3_aa: CASSVAGETQYF

v_call: TRBV7-9
clone_size: NA
d_call: NA
j_call: TRBJ1-4
cdr3_nt: TGTGCCAGCAGCCACGGCCCGGGGGTTGGTGAAAAACTGTTTTTT
cdr3_aa: CASSHGPGVGEKLFF

v_call: TRBV19
clone_size: NA
d_call: TRBD1
j_call: TRBJ2-5
cdr3_nt: TGTGCCAGTAGTACCCCGGACAGGGAGGTCAGAGAGACCCAGTACTTC
cdr3_aa: CASSTPDREVRETQYF

v_call: TRBV11-2
clone_size: NA
d_call: TRBD1
j_call: TRBJ1-1
cdr3_nt: TGTGCCAGCAGCCTAGGGGGCTTCGGTGGGGACACTGAAGCTTTCTTT
cdr3_aa: CASSLGGFGGDTEAFF

v_call: TRBV19
clone_size: NA
d_call: TRBD1
j_call: TRBJ1-2
cdr3_nt: TGTGCCAGTAGTATAACAGGGGACTATGGCTACACCTTC
cdr3_aa: CASSITGDYGYTF

v_call: TRBV25-1
clone_size: NA
d_call: TRBD1
j_call: TRBJ2-6
cdr3_nt: TGTGCCAGCGGGGCTCCGGGACAGGGTCTATCAGGGGCCAACGTCCTGACTTTC
cdr3_aa: CASGAPGQGLSGANVLTF

v_call: TRBV14
clone_size: NA
d_call: NA
j_call: TRBJ1-5
cdr3_nt: TGTGCCAGCAGCCAAATCCGGGGCAGGTTTCCCCAGCATTTT
cdr3_aa: CASSQIRGRFPQHF

v_call: TRBV4-1
clone_size: few
d_call: NA
j_call: TRBJ1-5
cdr3_nt: TGCGCCAGCAGCCATCAGGGCCTGAGCAATCAGCCCCAGCATTTT
cdr3_aa: CASSHQGLSNQPQHF

v_call: TRBV14
clone_size: NA
d_call: NA
j_call: TRBJ2-5
cdr3_nt: TGTGCCAGCAGCCAAGCGCATGCGAGGTGGGAGACCCAGTACTTC
cdr3_aa: CASSQAHARWETQYF

v_call: TRBV4-3
clone_size: NA
d_call: TRBD2
j_call: TRBJ2-1
cdr3_nt: TGCGCCAGCAGCTACAGACTAGCGGGAGGCTGGGGAAATGAGCAGTTCTTC
cdr3_aa: CASSYRLAGGWGNEQFF

v_call: TRBV5-1
clone_size: NA
d_call: TRBD2
j_call: TRBJ2-7
cdr3_nt: TGCGCCAGCAGCTTGAGTAGCGGGGGGGCCGCTTCCTACGAGCAGTACTTC
cdr3_aa: CASSLSSGGAASYEQYF

v_call: TRBV4-2
clone_size: few
d_call: NA
j_call: TRBJ1-5
cdr3_nt: TGTGCCAGCAGCCAAGTTCAGGGAGCGAATCAGCCCCAGCATTTT
cdr3_aa: CASSQVQGANQPQHF

v_call: TRBV18
clone_size: NA
d_call: TRBD1
j_call: TRBJ1-1
cdr3_nt: TGTGCCAGCTCACCGGGGACAGTTATGAACACTGAAGCTTTCTTT
cdr3_aa: CASSPGTVMNTEAFF

v_call: TRBV19
clone_size: NA
d_call: NA
j_call: TRBJ1-2
cdr3_nt: TGTGCCAGTAGTATAGAGTCCCAGGGAGGAGCTCGAGACTATGGCTACACCTTC
cdr3_aa: CASSIESQGGARDYGYTF

v_call: TRBV5-8
clone_size: NA
d_call: TRBD1
j_call: TRBJ1-1
cdr3_nt: TGTGCCAGCAGGTACCGCGGGACAGCGCTAGAAGCTTTCTTT
cdr3_aa: CASRYRGTALEAFF

v_call: TRBV7-2
clone_size: NA
d_call: NA
j_call: TRBJ1-2
cdr3_nt: TGTGCCAGCAGCTTGCCGGGCCCTCGGGCCTATGGCTACACCTTC
cdr3_aa: CASSLPGPRAYGYTF

v_call: TRBV4-1
clone_size: NA
d_call: NA
j_call: TRBJ2-7
cdr3_nt: TGCGCCAGCAGCCAGAATCTAGACGAGCAGTACTTC
cdr3_aa: CASSQNLDEQYF

v_call: TRBV7-9
clone_size: NA
d_call: NA
j_call: TRBJ1-4
cdr3_nt: TGTGCCAGCAACCGACACAGTTCTAATGAAAAACTGTTTTTT
cdr3_aa: CASNRHSSNEKLFF

v_call: TRBV5-5
clone_size: NA
d_call: TRBD1
j_call: TRBJ1-5
cdr3_nt: TGTGCCAGCAGCTCCACTAGTCCCGCAGGGGGCTATCAGCCCCAGCATTTT
cdr3_aa: CASSSTSPAGGYQPQHF

v_call: TRBV30
clone_size: few
d_call: NA
j_call: TRBJ2-7
cdr3_nt: TGTGCCTGGAGCCAGGGGCTAACCTACGAGCAGTACTTC
cdr3_aa: CAWSQGLTYEQYF

v_call: TRBV6-5
clone_size: once
d_call: NA
j_call: TRBJ2-3
cdr3_nt: TGTGCCAGCAGTTACACCTTGTGGGATACGCAGTATTTT
cdr3_aa: CASSYTLWDTQYF

v_call: TRBV30
clone_size: NA
d_call: TRBD2
j_call: TRBJ2-1
cdr3_nt: TGTGCCTGGTACATTAGCGGGAGTCCCTACAATGAGCAGTTCTTC
cdr3_aa: CAWYISGSPYNEQFF

v_call: TRBV7-9
clone_size: NA
d_call: NA
j_call: TRBJ1-2
cdr3_nt: TGTGCCCAGACCCCCGGGGGGCTCTATGGCTACACCTTC
cdr3_aa: CAQTPGGLYGYTF